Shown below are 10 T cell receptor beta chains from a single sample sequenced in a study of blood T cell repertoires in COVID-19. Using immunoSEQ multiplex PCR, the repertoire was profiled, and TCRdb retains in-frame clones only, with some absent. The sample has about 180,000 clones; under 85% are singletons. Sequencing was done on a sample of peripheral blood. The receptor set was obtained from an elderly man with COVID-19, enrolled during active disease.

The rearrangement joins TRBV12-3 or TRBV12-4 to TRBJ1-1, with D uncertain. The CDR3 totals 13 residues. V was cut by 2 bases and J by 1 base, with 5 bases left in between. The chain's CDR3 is CASSLQANTEAFF. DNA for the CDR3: TGTGCCAGCAGTTTACAGGCGAACACTGAAGCTTTCTTT.

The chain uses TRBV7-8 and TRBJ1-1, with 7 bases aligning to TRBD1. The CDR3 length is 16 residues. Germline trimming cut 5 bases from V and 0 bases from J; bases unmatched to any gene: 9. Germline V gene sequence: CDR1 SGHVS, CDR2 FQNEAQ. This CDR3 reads CASSVTGSSVNTEAFF. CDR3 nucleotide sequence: TGTGCCAGCAGCGTGACAGGGAGTAGTGTGAACACTGAAGCTTTCTTT.

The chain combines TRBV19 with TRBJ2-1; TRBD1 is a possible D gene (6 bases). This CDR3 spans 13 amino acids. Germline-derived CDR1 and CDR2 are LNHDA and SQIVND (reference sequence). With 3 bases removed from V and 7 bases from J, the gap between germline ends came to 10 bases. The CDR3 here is CASSMGTGNEQFF. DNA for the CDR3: TGTGCCAGTAGTATGGGAACAGGGAATGAGCAGTTCTTC.

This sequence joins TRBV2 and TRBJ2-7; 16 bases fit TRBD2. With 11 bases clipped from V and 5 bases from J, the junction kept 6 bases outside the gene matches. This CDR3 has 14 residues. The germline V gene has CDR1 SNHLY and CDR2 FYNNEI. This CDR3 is CAGGTSGGANEQYF. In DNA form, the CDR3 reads TGTGCCGGTGGGACTAGCGGGGGGGCCAACGAGCAGTACTTC.

DNA of the CDR3: TGTGCCAGCAGACAGGGCTATAATTCACCCCTCCACTTT. Protein sequence: CASRQGYNSPLHF. V usage is TRBV28 and J usage is TRBJ1-6, with D possibly TRBD1 on 6 matching bases. CDR1 MDHEN and CDR2 SYDVKM come from the germline V gene. V lost 6 bases, J lost 3 bases, and 6 bases lay in between. The CDR3 spans 13 residues.

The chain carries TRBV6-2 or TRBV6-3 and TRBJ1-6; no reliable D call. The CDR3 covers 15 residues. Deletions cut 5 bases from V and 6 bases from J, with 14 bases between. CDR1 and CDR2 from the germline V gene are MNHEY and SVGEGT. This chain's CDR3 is CASSNAAGPNSPLHF. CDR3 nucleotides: TGTGCCAGCAGTAATGCGGCCGGCCCTAATTCACCCCTCCACTTT.

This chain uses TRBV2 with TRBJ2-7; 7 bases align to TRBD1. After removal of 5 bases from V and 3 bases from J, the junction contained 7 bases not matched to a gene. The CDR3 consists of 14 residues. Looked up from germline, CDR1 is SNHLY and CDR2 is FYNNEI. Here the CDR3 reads CASSPGQAYYEQYF. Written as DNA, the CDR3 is TGTGCCAGCAGTCCCGGACAGGCCTACTACGAGCAGTACTTC.

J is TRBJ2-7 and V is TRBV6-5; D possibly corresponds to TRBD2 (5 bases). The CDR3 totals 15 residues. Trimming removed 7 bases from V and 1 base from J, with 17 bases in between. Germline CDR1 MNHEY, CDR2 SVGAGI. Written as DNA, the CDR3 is TGTGCCAGCATCGAAGAGGGCTACTATTCCTACGAGCAGTACTTC. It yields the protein CASIEEGYYSYEQYF.

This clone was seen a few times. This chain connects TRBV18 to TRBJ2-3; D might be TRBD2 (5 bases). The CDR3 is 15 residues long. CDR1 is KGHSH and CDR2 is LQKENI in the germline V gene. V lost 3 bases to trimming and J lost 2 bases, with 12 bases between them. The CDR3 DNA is TGTGCCAGCTCACCTAGGGAGCGTTCCACAGATACGCAGTATTTT. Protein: CASSPRERSTDTQYF.

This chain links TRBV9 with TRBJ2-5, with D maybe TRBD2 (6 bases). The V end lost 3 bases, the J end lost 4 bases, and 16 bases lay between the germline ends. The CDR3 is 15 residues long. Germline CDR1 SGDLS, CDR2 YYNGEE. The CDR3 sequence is CASSAQLGRGETQYF. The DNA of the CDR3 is TGTGCCAGCAGCGCCCAGCTGGGGCGGGGAGAGACCCAGTACTTC.